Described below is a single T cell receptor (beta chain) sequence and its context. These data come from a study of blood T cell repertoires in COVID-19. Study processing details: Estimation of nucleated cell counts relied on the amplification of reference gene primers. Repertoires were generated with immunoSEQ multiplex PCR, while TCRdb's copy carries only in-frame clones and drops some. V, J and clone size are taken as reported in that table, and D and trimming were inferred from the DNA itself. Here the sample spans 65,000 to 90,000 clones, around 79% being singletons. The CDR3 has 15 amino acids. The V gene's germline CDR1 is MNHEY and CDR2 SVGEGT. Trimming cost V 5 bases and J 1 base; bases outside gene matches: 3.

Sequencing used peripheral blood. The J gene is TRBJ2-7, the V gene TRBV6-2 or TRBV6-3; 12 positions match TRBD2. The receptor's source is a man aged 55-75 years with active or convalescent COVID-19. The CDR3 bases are TGTGCCAGCAGTCTGGGACTAGCGGGTTCCTACGAGCAGTACTTC. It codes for CASSLGLAGSYEQYF.